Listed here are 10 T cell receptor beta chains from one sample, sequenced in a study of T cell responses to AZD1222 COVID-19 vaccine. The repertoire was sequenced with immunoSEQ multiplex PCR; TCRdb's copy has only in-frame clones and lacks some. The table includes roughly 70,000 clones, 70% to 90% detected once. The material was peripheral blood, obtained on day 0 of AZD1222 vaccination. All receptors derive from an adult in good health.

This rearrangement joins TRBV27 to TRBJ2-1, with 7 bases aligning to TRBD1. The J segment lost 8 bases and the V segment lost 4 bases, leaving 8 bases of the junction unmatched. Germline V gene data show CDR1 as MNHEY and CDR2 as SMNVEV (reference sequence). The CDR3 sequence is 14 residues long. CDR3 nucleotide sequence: TGTGCCAGCAGTTCCCAGACAGGGTATGATGAGCAGTTCTTC. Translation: CASSSQTGYDEQFF.

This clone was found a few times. DNA for the CDR3: TGTGCCAGCTCACCTAACAAGAATTCACCCCTCCACTTT. Its protein is CASSPNKNSPLHF. The chain carries TRBV18 and TRBJ1-6; no definite D call. In germline, CDR1 is KGHSH, CDR2 LQKENI. The CDR3 runs 13 residues. V was clipped by 3 bases and J by 7 bases, with 7 bases between them.

CDR3 amino acids: CASSWLAGEAHDTQYF. The DNA of the CDR3 is TGCGCCAGCAGCTGGTTAGCGGGGGAGGCCCACGATACGCAGTATTTT. This sequence joins TRBV5-1 and TRBJ2-3; 9 bases are a match to TRBD2. V shed 3 bases and J 6 bases; nucleotides not matched to a gene: 11. The CDR3 is made up of 16 amino acids. Looked up from germline, CDR1 is SGHRS and CDR2 is YFSETQ.

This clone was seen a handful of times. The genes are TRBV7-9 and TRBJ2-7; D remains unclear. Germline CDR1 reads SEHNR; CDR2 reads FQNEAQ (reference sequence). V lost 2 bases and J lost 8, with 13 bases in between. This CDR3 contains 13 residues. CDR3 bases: TGTGCCAGCAGCTTAACGTTGGGCGCGCAGCAGTACTTC. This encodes CASSLTLGAQQYF.

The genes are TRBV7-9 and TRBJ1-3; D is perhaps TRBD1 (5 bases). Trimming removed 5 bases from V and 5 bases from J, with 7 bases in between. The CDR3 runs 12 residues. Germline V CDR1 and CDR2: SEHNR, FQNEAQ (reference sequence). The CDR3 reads CASSRDRNTIYF. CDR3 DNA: TGTGCCAGCAGCCGGGACCGAAACACCATATATTTT.

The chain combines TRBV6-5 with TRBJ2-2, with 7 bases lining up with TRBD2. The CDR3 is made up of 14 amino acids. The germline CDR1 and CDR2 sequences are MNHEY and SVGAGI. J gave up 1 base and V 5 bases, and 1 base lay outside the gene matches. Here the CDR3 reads CASSSGVNTGELFF. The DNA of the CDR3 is TGTGCCAGCAGTAGCGGGGTGAACACCGGGGAGCTGTTTTTT.

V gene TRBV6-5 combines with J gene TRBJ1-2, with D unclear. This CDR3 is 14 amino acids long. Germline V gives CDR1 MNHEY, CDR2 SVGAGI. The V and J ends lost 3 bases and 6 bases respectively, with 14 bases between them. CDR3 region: CASSYNARADGYTF. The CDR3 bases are TGTGCCAGCAGTTATAACGCCAGAGCGGATGGCTACACCTTC.

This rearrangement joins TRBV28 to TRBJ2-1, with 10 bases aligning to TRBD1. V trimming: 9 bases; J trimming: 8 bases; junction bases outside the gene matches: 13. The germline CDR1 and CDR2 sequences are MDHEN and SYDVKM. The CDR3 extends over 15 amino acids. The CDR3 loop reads CASTRGGQGIYEQFF. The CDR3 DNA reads TGTGCCAGTACCCGCGGGGGACAGGGGATCTATGAGCAGTTCTTC.

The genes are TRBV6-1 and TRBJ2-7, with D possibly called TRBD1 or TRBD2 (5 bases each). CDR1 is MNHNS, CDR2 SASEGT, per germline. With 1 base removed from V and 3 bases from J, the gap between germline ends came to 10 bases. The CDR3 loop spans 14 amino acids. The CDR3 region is CASSEGGTNYEQYF. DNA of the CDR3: TGTGCCAGCAGTGAAGGAGGGACCAACTACGAGCAGTACTTC.

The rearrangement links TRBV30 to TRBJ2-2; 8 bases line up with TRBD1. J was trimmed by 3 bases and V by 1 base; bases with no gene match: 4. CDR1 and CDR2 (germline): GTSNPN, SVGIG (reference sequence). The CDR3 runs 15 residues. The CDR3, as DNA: TGTGCCTGGAGTGCGGACAGGGCGTACACCGGGGAGCTGTTTTTT. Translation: CAWSADRAYTGELFF.